These 19 T cell receptor beta chains share one sample of origin, sequenced in a study of blood T cell repertoires in COVID-19. The data were produced by immunoSEQ multiplex PCR, yet TCRdb's version contains in-frame clones alone and is incomplete. The table records around 140,000 clones, around 83% of them present only once. Sequencing was done on a sample of peripheral blood. These receptors originate from a man in his sixties with active or convalescent COVID-19.

This clone occurred once. V gene TRBV30 combines with J gene TRBJ2-4, with 7 bases fitting TRBD1. Germline CDR1 reads GTSNPN; CDR2 reads SVGIG (reference sequence). With 0 bases clipped from V and 9 bases from J, the junction kept 8 bases outside the gene matches. The CDR3 spans 14 residues. The CDR3 DNA sequence: TGTGCCTGGAGTGTACGTGGGACAGAGGGCATTCAGTACTTC. This translates into CAWSVRGTEGIQYF.

The chain carries TRBV7-7 and TRBJ2-5; TRBD2 aligns across 11 bases. After removal of 5 bases from V and 0 bases from J, the junction contained 5 bases not matched to a gene. The CDR3 runs 16 residues. Germline-derived CDR1 and CDR2 are SSHAT and FNYEAQ (reference sequence). This chain's CDR3 is CASSDIAGGHQETQYF. The CDR3 bases are TGTGCCAGCAGCGACATAGCGGGAGGGCACCAAGAGACCCAGTACTTC.

Note on this clone: This sample also contains other DNA sequences that code for the same CDR3. The chain joins TRBV5-1 to TRBJ2-5, with a possible D match to TRBD1 (7 bases). Per the germline V gene, CDR1 is SGHRS and CDR2 is YFSETQ. V lost 0 bases to trimming and J lost 4 bases, with 10 bases between them. CDR3 length: 14 residues. The CDR3 bases are TGCGCCAGCAGCTTGGGACAGGGAGGAGAGACCCAGTACTTC. It specifies CASSLGQGGETQYF. Using reference TRBV5-1 and TRBJ2-5 for the parts outside the CDR3, the full variable domain is KAGVTQTPRYLIKTRGQQVTLSCSPISGHRSVSWYQQTPGQGLQFLFEYFSETQRNKGNFPGRFSGRQFSNSRSEMNVSTLELGDSALYLCASSLGQGGETQYFGPGTRLLVL.

This clone showed up just a few times. The chain uses TRBV5-4 and TRBJ1-2; D unclear. CDR3 size: 13 residues. In germline, CDR1 is SGHNT, CDR2 YYREEE (reference sequence). V was clipped by 2 bases and J by 4 bases, with 9 bases between them. The CDR3 bases are TGTGCCAGCAGCTTATCCGAGGGCTATGGCTACACCTTC. The encoded protein is CASSLSEGYGYTF.

V usage is TRBV7-8 and J usage is TRBJ2-7; 10 bases match TRBD2. Trimming at V came to 1 base and at J to 5 bases, leaving 11 bases not matched to a gene. Germline loops: CDR1 SGHVS, CDR2 FQNEAQ. This CDR3 is 17 amino acids long. The CDR3 DNA sequence: TGTGCCAGCAGCTTAGGGCAAGCGGGGGGGCCGGGAAACGAGCAGTACTTC. Amino acid sequence: CASSLGQAGGPGNEQYF.

This clone has a handful of counts. This chain uses TRBV19 with TRBJ1-2; a weak D match, TRBD1 (6 bases). The CDR3 is 11 residues long. Per germline, CDR1 LNHDA and CDR2 SQIVND (reference sequence). The germline V and J ends were trimmed by 10 bases and 8 bases, with 14 bases remaining between them. CDR3 in DNA: TGTGCCATTTCAGGGGCCGGGGGCTACACCTTC. This sequence encodes CAISGAGGYTF.

The genes are TRBV7-9 and TRBJ2-1, with D maybe TRBD2 (7 bases). The V and J ends lost 5 bases and 6 bases respectively, with 17 bases between them. Germline V gene sequence: CDR1 SEHNR, CDR2 FQNEAQ (reference sequence). The CDR3 consists of 15 residues. The CDR3 DNA is TGTGCCAGCAGCACTAACCGCGGGGGCCTCAATGAGCAGTTCTTC. This codes for CASSTNRGGLNEQFF.

The rearrangement uses TRBV29-1 and TRBJ1-6; 9 bases align to TRBD1. There are 14 residues in the CDR3. V lost 6 bases and J lost 7; bases outside the gene matches: 7. Germline CDR1 SQVTM, CDR2 ANQGSEA. This CDR3 is CSVTSGTGNSPLHF. CDR3 bases: TGCAGCGTGACATCCGGGACAGGGAATTCACCCCTCCACTTT.

The genes are TRBV11-2 and TRBJ1-1; D is undetermined. V was trimmed by 1 base and J by 0 bases, leaving 6 bases between them. This CDR3 comprises 14 residues. The V gene's germline CDR1 is SGHAT and CDR2 FQNNGV. The CDR3 sequence is CASSLVTLNTEAFF. For the CDR3, the DNA is TGTGCCAGCAGCTTAGTTACTCTGAACACTGAAGCTTTCTTT.

CDR3 amino acids: CASSIDVSPITDTQYF. As DNA, the CDR3 is TGTGCCAGTAGTATAGACGTCTCCCCTATCACAGATACGCAGTATTTT. This sequence joins TRBV19 and TRBJ2-3; D not resolved. The V end lost 0 bases, the J end lost 2 bases, and 12 bases lay between the germline ends. In germline, CDR1 is LNHDA, CDR2 SQIVND (reference sequence). CDR3 size: 16 residues.

The rearrangement links TRBV10-3 to TRBJ2-7; 7 positions match TRBD2. The trim removed 2 bases at V and 2 bases at J, leaving 9 bases unmatched. The CDR3 runs 16 residues. Germline V gives CDR1 ENHRY, CDR2 SYGVKD. Written as DNA, the CDR3 is TGTGCCATCAGTGAGGGGGTAGCGGGCGCCACCTACGAGCAGTACTTC. Amino acids: CAISEGVAGATYEQYF.

This chain links TRBV7-9 with TRBJ1-3, with 10 nucleotides matching TRBD1. V shed 2 bases, J shed 3 bases, and the junction held 10 bases outside the gene matches. Germline CDR1 is SEHNR and CDR2 is FQNEAQ (reference sequence). The CDR3 loop spans 18 amino acids. Here the CDR3 reads CASSLSHSDRGVGNTIYF. The CDR3 DNA sequence: TGTGCCAGCAGCTTATCCCACTCGGACAGGGGGGTTGGAAACACCATATATTTT. The complete variable domain, with remaining parts taken from reference TRBV7-9 and TRBJ1-3, reads DTGVSQNPRHKITKRGQNVTFRCDPISEHNRLYWYRQTLGQGPEFLTYFQNEAQLEKSRLLSDRFSAERPKGSFSTLEIQRTEQGDSAMYLCASSLSHSDRGVGNTIYFGEGSWLTVV.

This clone is a singleton in its sample. The genes are TRBV24-1 and TRBJ2-1, with D possibly being TRBD2 (5 bases). Trimming pared 1 base from V and 9 bases from J, leaving 9 bases between. The germline CDR1 and CDR2 sequences are KGHDR and SFDVKD. This CDR3 has 13 amino acids. CDR3 protein: CATSDFEGSEQFF. CDR3 coding DNA: TGTGCCACCAGTGATTTTGAGGGTAGTGAGCAGTTCTTC.

The V gene is TRBV2, the J gene TRBJ2-3; tentative D call: TRBD2 (5 bases). Germline V gives CDR1 SNHLY, CDR2 FYNNEI. V lost 0 bases and J lost 0, with 16 bases in between. This CDR3 contains 18 residues. The CDR3 protein is CASSEAVEWTPSTDTQYF. In DNA, the CDR3 is TGTGCCAGCAGTGAAGCGGTCGAGTGGACTCCTAGCACAGATACGCAGTATTTT.

This clone has only one observation. This chain links TRBV7-2 with TRBJ1-3, with D perhaps matching TRBD1 (6 bases). Germline loops: CDR1 SGHTA, CDR2 FQGNSA. V was pared by 1 base and J by 0 bases, with 13 bases between. There are 17 residues in the CDR3. This CDR3 is CASSLGGPGGSGNTIYF. The CDR3 nucleotides read TGTGCCAGCAGCTTAGGGGGGCCGGGGGGCTCTGGAAACACCATATATTTT.

V usage is TRBV5-6 and J usage is TRBJ2-7, with 13 positions matching TRBD2. The ends lost 4 bases at V and 6 bases at J; junction bases unmatched: 4. This CDR3 contains 14 residues. Per the germline V gene, CDR1 is SGHDT and CDR2 is YYEEEE. The CDR3 here is CASSPGLAGVEQYV. The CDR3, as DNA: TGTGCCAGCAGCCCCGGACTAGCGGGAGTCGAGCAGTACGTC.

The chain has TRBV7-2 and TRBJ1-5; 10 nucleotides match TRBD1. The CDR3 covers 16 residues. Losses at the gene ends were 5 bases for V and 6 bases for J; bases not matched to a gene: 10. CDR1 and CDR2 from the germline V gene are SGHTA and FQGNSA. CDR3 amino acids: CASSPAGTGDFQPQHF. CDR3 nucleotide sequence: TGTGCCAGCAGCCCCGCCGGGACAGGGGATTTTCAGCCCCAGCATTTT.

The CDR3 DNA follows: TGTGCCAGCAGCTCCCCCAATTTAGCGGGGGGCAGTTACGAGCAGTACTTC. Its translation: CASSSPNLAGGSYEQYF. V usage is TRBV7-9 and J usage is TRBJ2-7; 10 nucleotides line up with TRBD2. The CDR3 is 17 amino acids. The V and J ends lost 4 bases and 4 bases, in that order; junction bases with no gene match: 13. CDR1 and CDR2 from the germline V gene are SEHNR and FQNEAQ (reference sequence).

The DNA of the CDR3 is TGTGCCAGCAGCTTGGTTAAGACAGGGGTTGTCGGGGACACTGAAGCTTTCTTT. The encoded protein is CASSLVKTGVVGDTEAFF. The chain employs TRBV5-6 and TRBJ1-1; 8 nucleotides align to TRBD1. V shed 0 bases, J shed 3 bases, and the junction held 13 bases outside the gene matches. Germline-derived CDR1 and CDR2 are SGHDT and YYEEEE. CDR3 size: 18 residues.